This T cell receptor beta chain was recorded in a study of T-cell memory formation after mild COVID-19. About the research overall: Largely donor-specific TCR clusters were found. Findings and limits, study-wide: Among CD4+ contracting clones, most were CM and EM, and CD8+ ones EMRA. What remained unconfirmed was the SARS-CoV-2 specificity of second-wave clones peaking on day 37.

In TCRdb, the 5' RACE reads were re-called with MiXCR into one record per CDR3 protein. The sample lists 300,000 to 400,000 distinct CDR3 sequences, 25% to 30% occurring once. There are a few counts of this clonotype. Its antigen is undetermined. The source material was PBMCs or a T cell subset sorted from them (not recorded which). The TCR sequence derives from an adult woman who had mild COVID-19 (a few samples of this study predate the infection). Cell type and time point are not known.

DNA of the CDR3: TGCGCCAGCAGCTACGGGGACAGTGGATACTATGGCTACACCTTC. This translates into CASSYGDSGYYGYTF. This chain joins TRBV5-1 and TRBJ1-2; 7 nucleotides match TRBD1. The length of the CDR3 is 15 residues. Germline V lookup: CDR1 SGHRS, CDR2 YFSETQ. V dropped 3 bases and J dropped 3; count of bases not matched to a gene: 8.